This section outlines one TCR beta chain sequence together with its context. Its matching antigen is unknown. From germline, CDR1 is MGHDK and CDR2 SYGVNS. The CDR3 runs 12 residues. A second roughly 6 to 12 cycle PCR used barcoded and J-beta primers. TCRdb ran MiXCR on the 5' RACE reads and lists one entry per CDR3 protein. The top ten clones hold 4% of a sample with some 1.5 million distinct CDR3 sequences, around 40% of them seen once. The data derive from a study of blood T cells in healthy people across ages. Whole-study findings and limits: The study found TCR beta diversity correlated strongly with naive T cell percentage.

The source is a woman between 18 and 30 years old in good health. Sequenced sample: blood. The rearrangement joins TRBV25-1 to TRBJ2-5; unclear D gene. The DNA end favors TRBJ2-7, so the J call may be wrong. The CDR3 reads CASSGLTAEQYF. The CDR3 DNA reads TGTGCCAGCAGTGGCCTGACGGCCGAGCAGTACTTC.